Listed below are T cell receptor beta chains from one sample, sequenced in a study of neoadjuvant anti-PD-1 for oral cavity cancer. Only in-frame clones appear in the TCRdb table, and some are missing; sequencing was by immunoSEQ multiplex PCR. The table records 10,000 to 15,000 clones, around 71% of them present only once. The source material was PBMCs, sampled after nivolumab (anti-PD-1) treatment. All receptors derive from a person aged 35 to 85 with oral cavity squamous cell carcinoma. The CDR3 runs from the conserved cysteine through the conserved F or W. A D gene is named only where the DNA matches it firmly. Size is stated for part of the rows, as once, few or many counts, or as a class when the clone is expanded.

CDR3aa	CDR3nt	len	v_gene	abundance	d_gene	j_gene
CSTTRERGTEAFF	TGCAGCACGACCCGGGAAAGAGGCACTGAAGCTTTCTTT	13	TRBV29-1	-	-	TRBJ1-1
CASSLPGTGGEQFF	TGTGCCAGCAGTCTACCAGGGACAGGGGGTGAGCAGTTCTTC	14	TRBV7-9	-	TRBD1	TRBJ2-1
CASSATGQGPGYTF	TGTGCCAGCAGCGCTACGGGACAGGGCCCTGGCTACACCTTC	14	TRBV6-6	-	TRBD1	TRBJ1-2
CASSRRLALGGKTQYF	TGTGCCAGCAGCCGACGACTAGCGCTAGGAGGGAAGACCCAGTACTTC	16	TRBV7-6	-	TRBD2	TRBJ2-5
CASSQEAAARAYEQFF	TGCGCCAGCAGCCAAGAGGCCGCAGCTCGCGCGTATGAGCAGTTCTTC	16	TRBV4-1	-	-	TRBJ2-1
CASTLGRRNQPQHF	TGTGCCAGCACCTTGGGACGGCGCAATCAGCCCCAGCATTTT	14	TRBV6-1	-	-	TRBJ1-5
CASSTGQLEKLFF	TGTGCCAGCAGCACGGGACAGCTGGAAAAACTGTTTTTT	13	TRBV28	once	TRBD1	TRBJ1-4
CASSVLGNTEAFF	TGTGCCAGCAGCGTATTAGGGAACACTGAAGCTTTCTTT	13	TRBV11-2	few	-	TRBJ1-1
CASSVRGNQETQYF	TGTGCCAGCAGCGTTAGGGGAAACCAAGAGACCCAGTACTTC	14	TRBV9	-	-	TRBJ2-5
CAWGLAGNQPQHF	TGTGCCTGGGGGCTGGCAGGCAATCAGCCCCAGCATTTT	13	TRBV30	once	-	TRBJ1-5
CASSVGQTNTGELFF	TGTGCCAGCAGCGTAGGGCAGACGAACACCGGGGAGCTGTTTTTT	15	TRBV9	-	-	TRBJ2-2
CASTAKGTSTDTQYF	TGTGCCAGCACCGCAAAAGGGACTAGCACAGATACGCAGTATTTT	15	TRBV27	-	-	TRBJ2-3
CASSPEVMSEQFF	TGTGCCAGCAGTCCCGAGGTGATGAGTGAGCAGTTCTTC	13	TRBV27	-	-	TRBJ2-1
CASSETGGHTEAFF	TGTGCCAGTAGTGAGACAGGGGGCCACACTGAAGCTTTCTTT	14	TRBV19	-	TRBD1	TRBJ1-1
CASSGTNNYGYTF	TGCGCCAGTTCCGGGACAAATAACTATGGCTACACCTTC	13	TRBV5-1	-	-	TRBJ1-2
CAWSAGDHSYNEQFF	TGTGCCTGGAGTGCGGGGGACCACTCCTACAATGAGCAGTTCTTC	15	TRBV30	-	-	TRBJ2-1
CASSSRMWETQYF	TGTGCCAGCAGCTCGAGAATGTGGGAGACCCAGTACTTC	13	TRBV5-6	-	-	TRBJ2-5
CATWDSRAYEQYF	TGCGCCACGTGGGACAGCCGCGCCTACGAGCAGTACTTC	13	TRBV10-2	once	TRBD1	TRBJ2-7
CASSLGGPNGYTF	TGTGCCAGCAGCTTAGGGGGGCCAAATGGCTACACCTTC	13	TRBV11-2	-	-	TRBJ1-2
CASSPRLAQKNTEAFF	TGTGCCAGCAGCCCTAGACTCGCCCAGAAGAACACTGAAGCTTTCTTT	16	TRBV7-8	-	-	TRBJ1-1
CASSQIRDVVYNEQFF	TGTGCCAGCAGTCAAATACGGGACGTAGTTTACAATGAGCAGTTCTTC	16	TRBV11-2	-	-	TRBJ2-1
CASSLGQPNQPQHF	TGCGCCAGCAGCTTGGGGCAGCCCAATCAGCCCCAGCATTTT	14	TRBV5-1	-	-	TRBJ1-5
CASSPRRTAYNSPLHF	TGTGCCAGCAGCCCACGCAGGACGGCCTATAATTCACCCCTCCACTTT	16	TRBV7-8	-	-	TRBJ1-6
CASSISGTPNQPQHF	TGTGCCAGTAGTATCTCCGGGACACCCAATCAGCCCCAGCATTTT	15	TRBV19	-	-	TRBJ1-5